A selection of T cell receptor beta chains follows, all from one sample in a study of blood T cell repertoires in COVID-19. TCRdb's copy holds only in-frame clones and misses some; the assay was immunoSEQ multiplex PCR. Found here are 140,000 to 150,000 clones, around three quarters of them singletons; the top ten hold roughly 15%. The sequenced sample was peripheral blood. These TCRs come from a man between 50 and 59 years old with acute or convalescent COVID-19. Both conserved end residues are part of each CDR3. The D gene is left open where the match is weak. The size entry is marked missing in some rows and otherwise reads once, few, many or a size class.

clone_size j_call d_call v_call cdr3_nt cdr3_aa
. TRBJ2-1 . TRBV11-2 TGTGCCAGCAGCTTAGGGGGAGTCCTGGCCTACAATGAGCAGTTCTTC CASSLGGVLAYNEQFF
. TRBJ1-4 . TRBV6-5 TGTGCCAGCTGGGGGGGTGAAAAACTGTTTTTT CASWGGEKLFF
. TRBJ2-5 TRBD1 TRBV7-6 TGTGCCAGCAGCCAGGGGGTCCCAGGGAATCAAGAGACCCAGTACTTC CASSQGVPGNQETQYF
. TRBJ2-5 . TRBV25-1 TGTGCCAGCAGTGACGGCAGGGGATGGGAGACCCAGTACTTC CASSDGRGWETQYF
few TRBJ2-5 . TRBV11-2 TGTGCCAGCAGCCCATCGTGGGCCGGTAGGGGCAGGGAGACCCAGTACTTC CASSPSWAGRGRETQYF
once TRBJ2-3 TRBD2 TRBV6-6 TGTGCCAGCATCGAGGCGGGGGGAGGAGATACGCAGTATTTT CASIEAGGGDTQYF
. TRBJ1-1 TRBD1 TRBV10-3 TGTGCCATCAGTGAGTCGGCGGGACAGCAGAACACTGAAGCTTTCTTT CAISESAGQQNTEAFF
. TRBJ2-2 TRBD1 TRBV30 TGTGCCTCTACGAGGACAGGGGGCACCGGGGAGCTGTTTTTT CASTRTGGTGELFF
. TRBJ2-3 . TRBV3-1/TRBV3-2 TGTGCCAGCAGCCGCGGGACGCCCGAGAATACGCAGTATTTT CASSRGTPENTQYF
once TRBJ1-1 . TRBV13 TGTGCCAGCAGGTCTAGGGGGGGCGTCACTGAAGCTTTCTTT CASRSRGGVTEAFF
few TRBJ2-7 . TRBV4-1 TGCGCCAGCAGCCCGGTGACCACTAGATCCCACGAGCAGTACTTC CASSPVTTRSHEQYF
. TRBJ2-3 TRBD2 TRBV5-1 TGCGCCAGCAGCTTGGAATGGGCTAGCGGGGGCTCAGATACGCAGTATTTT CASSLEWASGGSDTQYF
. TRBJ1-2 . TRBV2 TGTGCCAGCAGTAGGGACGGGAGCTATGGCTACACCTTC CASSRDGSYGYTF
few TRBJ1-4 TRBD1 TRBV19 TGTGCCAGTACCCTTACCGGGACAGGGGTCGAAAAACTGTTTTTT CASTLTGTGVEKLFF
. TRBJ1-6 . TRBV7-9 TGTGCCAGCAGCTCGAGGGGTGGGGGGTTGACTAATTCACCCCTCCACTTT CASSSRGGGLTNSPLHF
. TRBJ1-1 TRBD1 TRBV6-5 TGTGCCAGCAGTCGGGACAGGGAGAACACTGAAGCTTTCTTT CASSRDRENTEAFF
. TRBJ2-7 TRBD1 TRBV29-1 TGCAGCGCTGAGACAGGGAGCGACGAGCAGTACTTC CSAETGSDEQYF
few TRBJ2-2 TRBD2 TRBV4-2 TGTGCCAGCAGCCAAGTAATCGGGGGGATCGGGGAGCTGTTTTTT CASSQVIGGIGELFF
. TRBJ2-7 TRBD1 TRBV19 TGTGCCAGTAGTAGATCCGGGACAGGGATGGAGAGTCAGTACTTC CASSRSGTGMESQYF
. TRBJ1-1 . TRBV11-1 TGTGCCAGCATCTCTACGACAGGCCGGACTGAAGCTTTCTTT CASISTTGRTEAFF
. TRBJ1-6 TRBD1 TRBV19 TGTGCCAGTAGTGCTGACAGGGACTCACCCCTCCACTTT CASSADRDSPLHF
. TRBJ2-7 TRBD2 TRBV27 TGTGCCAGCAGTTTAGCGGGGGGGCCAAGGGAGCAGTACTTC CASSLAGGPREQYF
. TRBJ2-1 . TRBV3-1/TRBV3-2 TGTGCCAGCAGCCAATATGACATCTACAATGAGCAGTTCTTC CASSQYDIYNEQFF
. TRBJ2-6 . TRBV5-4 TGTGCCAGCAGGTTTGCGGGCTCTGGGGCCAACGTCCTGACTTTC CASRFAGSGANVLTF
. TRBJ2-1 TRBD2 TRBV9 TGTGCCAGCAGCTTAAAAAAGTCCAGCGGGGGGTGGTACAATGAGCAGTTCTTC CASSLKKSSGGWYNEQFF
. TRBJ1-5 TRBD1 TRBV18 TGTGCCAGCTCACCTGAGGGGGCTAGGGATCAGCCCCAGCATTTT CASSPEGARDQPQHF
. TRBJ1-4 . TRBV5-8 TGTGCCAGCAGCTTGGCCGGGCAGGGGAATGAAAAACTGTTTTTT CASSLAGQGNEKLFF
. TRBJ1-6 . TRBV5-1 TGCGCCAGCAGCGACAGTCAAAGGAACTCACCCCTCCACTTT CASSDSQRNSPLHF
. TRBJ1-1 . TRBV5-6 TGTGCCAGCAGCTTGGGGGGCGCGGGAACTGAAGCTTTCTTT CASSLGGAGTEAFF
. TRBJ2-5 . TRBV5-1 TGCGCCAGCAGCTTGCTACTCACGGGAGAGACCCAGTACTTC CASSLLLTGETQYF
. TRBJ2-5 . TRBV5-1 TGCGCCAGCAGCTTGGGCGCGTTTTTAGCCAGTGTAGAGACCCAGTACTTC CASSLGAFLASVETQYF
many TRBJ2-2 . TRBV2 TGTGCCAGCAGTGATTCCCCCGGGATTAGGGAGCTGTTTTTT CASSDSPGIRELFF
. TRBJ2-3 TRBD1 TRBV5-4 TGTGCCAGCATCAAGGACAGGTCAGATACGCAGTATTTT CASIKDRSDTQYF
. TRBJ1-2 . TRBV12-3/TRBV12-4 TGTGCCAGCAGTTTCCAGGGAAACAACGGCTACACCTTC CASSFQGNNGYTF
. TRBJ1-4 . TRBV5-4 TGTGCCAGCAGCCCCGGAGGGGATGAAAAACTGTTTTTT CASSPGGDEKLFF
. TRBJ1-4 . TRBV15 TGTGCCACCAGCAGGACAGGCTTGGGTGAAAAACTGTTTTTT CATSRTGLGEKLFF
. TRBJ1-1 . TRBV30 TGTGCCTGGAGTGTACGCGGCAGAAACATGAACACTGAAGCTTTCTTT CAWSVRGRNMNTEAFF
. TRBJ1-2 TRBD1 TRBV20-1 TGCAGTGCTAGTTCGCAGGGGGCAGGGTATGGCTACACCTTC CSASSQGAGYGYTF
. TRBJ2-3 . TRBV9 TGTGCCAGCAGCGCCCCCCGTGGCGGGGCCCCCACAGATACGCAGTATTTT CASSAPRGGAPTDTQYF
few TRBJ1-3 . TRBV19 TGTGCCAGTAGTCCGACGGGTACTGGAAACACCATATATTTT CASSPTGTGNTIYF
. TRBJ1-2 . TRBV5-6 TGTGCCAGCAGCTTCTCTAACTATGGCTACACCTTC CASSFSNYGYTF
. TRBJ2-3 . TRBV5-1 TGCGCCAGCAGCCCCCGGGGTAGCGGTACAGATACGCAGTATTTT CASSPRGSGTDTQYF
. TRBJ2-1 . TRBV11-1 TGTGCCAGCAGCTACGGAGAATCAGGGGCTGAGCAGTTCTTC CASSYGESGAEQFF
. TRBJ2-7 TRBD1 TRBV28 TGTGCCAGCAGTTTGGACAGGCGCCCGGGGGAGCAGTACTTC CASSLDRRPGEQYF
. TRBJ2-7 TRBD2 TRBV10-2 TGCGCCAGCAGTGAAGCCGGGGGGTCCTACGAGCAGTACTTC CASSEAGGSYEQYF
. TRBJ2-2 TRBD2 TRBV5-1 TGCGCCAGCACCAGACTAGCGGGGGGCCCCGACACCGGGGAGCTGTTTTTT CASTRLAGGPDTGELFF
. TRBJ2-5 TRBD2 TRBV19 TGTGCCAGTAGTTGGTGGGACTACGGGTCGGGACAAGAGACCCAGTACTTC CASSWWDYGSGQETQYF